This TCR beta chain emerged from a study of blood T cell repertoires in COVID-19. Overall study: COVID-19 samples collected from the United States, Italy and Spain covered acute and convalescent phases.

Across 24 US areas, participants ranged in age from about 18 to 90 years. Clinical history as reported by participants underpinned cohort assignment. Each recovered donor of Cohort 3 presented with two negative PCRs, clearance, or symptom resolution. The CDR3 extends over 18 amino acids. V lost 4 bases, J lost 2 bases, and 16 bases stayed unmatched. Germline values: CDR1 SGHKS, CDR2 YYEKEE (reference sequence). Some clones are missing from TCRdb's copy, which holds only in-frame ones; the method was immunoSEQ multiplex PCR. The sample records some 270,000 clones, about four fifths being singletons. The clonotype originates from a man aged 45 to 65 who had recovered from COVID-19. The sequencing sample was made of PBMCs or T cells enriched from blood (not recorded which). The chain couples TRBV5-5 to TRBJ1-1; 8 bases match TRBD1. The DNA for the CDR3 is TGTGCCAGCAGCCCCCGAGACAAGGGACAGGCGCCAAACACTGAAGCTTTCTTT. It is translated as CASSPRDKGQAPNTEAFF.